This T cell receptor beta chain was profiled in a study of regulatory T cells in long-lasting Graves disease. General study points: Only peripheral blood was studied, not thyroid tissue. Sample size was small, which may have lowered accuracy. Newly diagnosed patients shared more than 750 public clonotypes; persistent patients shared approximately 2,700. Favoring TRBV28, TRBJ1-2 and TRBJ2-5 was a feature seen in persistent disease.

Trimming pared 8 bases from V and 4 bases from J, leaving 15 bases between. CDR1 is LGHDT and CDR2 is YNNKEL in the germline V gene (reference sequence). The CDR3 extends over 13 amino acids. This clonotype was recorded many times. Its antigen is unknown. Documented time point: persistent/refractory GD, antithyroid drugs over 5 years with positive TRAb. PBMC-extracted RNA yielded the TCR library. Construction of the TCR beta libraries employed iRepertoire HTBI primers in conjunction with Arm-PCR of CDR3 regions. TCRdb ran MiXCR on the multiplex PCR reads and lists one entry per CDR3 protein. The sample shows more than 300,000 distinct CDR3 sequences, about 18% of them seen only once.

This sequence originates from a female donor with Graves disease. The gene calls are TRBV3-1 and TRBJ2-7; D is possibly TRBD1 (6 bases). The sample here was peripheral blood mononuclear cells (PBMCs), taken when the disease was refractory, from a patient treated with antithyroid drugs. For the CDR3, the DNA is TGTGCCAGCGGCGGGCAGGGGTCGTACGAGCAGTACTTC. This encodes CASGGQGSYEQYF.